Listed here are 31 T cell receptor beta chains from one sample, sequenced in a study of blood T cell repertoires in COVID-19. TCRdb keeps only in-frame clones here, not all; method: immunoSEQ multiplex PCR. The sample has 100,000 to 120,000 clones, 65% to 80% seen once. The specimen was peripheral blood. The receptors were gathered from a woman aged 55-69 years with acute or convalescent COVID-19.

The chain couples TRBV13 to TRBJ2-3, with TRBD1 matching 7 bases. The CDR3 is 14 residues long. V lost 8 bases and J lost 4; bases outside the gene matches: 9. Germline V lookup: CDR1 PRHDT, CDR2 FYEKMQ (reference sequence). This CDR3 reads CASASTGLADTQYF. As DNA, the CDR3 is TGTGCCAGCGCCTCGACAGGGCTAGCAGATACGCAGTATTTT.

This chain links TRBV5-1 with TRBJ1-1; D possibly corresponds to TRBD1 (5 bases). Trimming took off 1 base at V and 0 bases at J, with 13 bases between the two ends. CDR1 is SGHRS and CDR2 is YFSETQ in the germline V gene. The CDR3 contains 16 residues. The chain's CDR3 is CASSLSRASMNTEAFF. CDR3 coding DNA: TGCGCCAGCAGCTTGTCCAGGGCTTCTATGAACACTGAAGCTTTCTTT.

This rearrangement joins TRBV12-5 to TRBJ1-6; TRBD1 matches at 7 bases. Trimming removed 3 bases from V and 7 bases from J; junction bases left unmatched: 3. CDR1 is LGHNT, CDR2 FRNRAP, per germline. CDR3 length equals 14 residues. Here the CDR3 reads CASGFGTENSPLHF. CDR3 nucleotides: TGTGCTAGTGGTTTCGGGACAGAGAATTCACCCCTCCACTTT.

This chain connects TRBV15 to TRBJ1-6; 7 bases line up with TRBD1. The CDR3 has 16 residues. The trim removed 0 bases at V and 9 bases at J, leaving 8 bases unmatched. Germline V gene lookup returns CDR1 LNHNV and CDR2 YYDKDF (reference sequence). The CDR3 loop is CATSRDPGDSGSPLHF. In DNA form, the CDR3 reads TGTGCCACCAGCAGAGATCCCGGGGACAGCGGTTCACCCCTCCACTTT.

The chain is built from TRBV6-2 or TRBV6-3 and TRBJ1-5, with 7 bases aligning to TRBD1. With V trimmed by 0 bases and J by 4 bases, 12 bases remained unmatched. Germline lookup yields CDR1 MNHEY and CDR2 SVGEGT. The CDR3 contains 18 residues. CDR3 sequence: CASSYSILWAGGNQPQHF. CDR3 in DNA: TGTGCCAGCAGTTACTCGATTCTTTGGGCAGGGGGGAATCAGCCCCAGCATTTT.

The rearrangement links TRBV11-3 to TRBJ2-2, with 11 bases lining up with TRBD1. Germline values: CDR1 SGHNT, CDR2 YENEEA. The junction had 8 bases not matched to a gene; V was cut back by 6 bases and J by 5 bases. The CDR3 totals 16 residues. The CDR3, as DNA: TGTGCCAGCAGTCACAAGGACAGGGGGCGTACCGGGGAGCTGTTTTTT. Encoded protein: CASSHKDRGRTGELFF.

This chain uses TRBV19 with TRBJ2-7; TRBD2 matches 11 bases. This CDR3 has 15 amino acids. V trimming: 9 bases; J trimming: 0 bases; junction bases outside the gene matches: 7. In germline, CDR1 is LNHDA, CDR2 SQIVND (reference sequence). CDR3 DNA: TGTGCCAGCAATCCTAGCGGGGGGTCCTCCTACGAGCAGTACTTC. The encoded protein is CASNPSGGSSYEQYF.

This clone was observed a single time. The CDR3 DNA follows: TGTGCCAGCAGCTTTGGACAGGGGAACTATGGCTACACCTTC. It is translated as CASSFGQGNYGYTF. V gene TRBV5-5 combines with J gene TRBJ1-2; TRBD1 matches 9 bases. The CDR3 totals 14 residues. Germline CDR1 SGHKS, CDR2 YYEKEE (reference sequence). With V trimmed by 2 bases and J by 2 bases, 1 base remained unmatched. Drawing the rest from reference TRBV5-5 and TRBJ1-2, the complete variable domain is DAGVTQSPTHLIKTRGQQVTLRCSPISGHKSVSWYQQVLGQGPQFIFQYYEKEERGRGNFPDRFSARQFPNYSSELNVNALLLGDSALYLCASSFGQGNYGYTFGSGTRLTVV.

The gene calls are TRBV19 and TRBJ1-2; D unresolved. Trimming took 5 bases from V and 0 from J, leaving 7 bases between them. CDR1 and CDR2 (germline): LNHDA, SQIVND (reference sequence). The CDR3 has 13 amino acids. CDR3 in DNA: TGTGCCAGTAGTTCCCCTGCTAACTATGGCTACACCTTC. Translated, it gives CASSSPANYGYTF.

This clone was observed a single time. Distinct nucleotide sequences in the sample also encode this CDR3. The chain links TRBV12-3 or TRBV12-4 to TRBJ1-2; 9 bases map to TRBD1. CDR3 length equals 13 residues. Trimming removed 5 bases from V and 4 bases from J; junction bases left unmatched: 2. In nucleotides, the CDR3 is TGTGCCAGCAGTGCGGGACAGGGCTATGGCTACACCTTC. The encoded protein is CASSAGQGYGYTF.

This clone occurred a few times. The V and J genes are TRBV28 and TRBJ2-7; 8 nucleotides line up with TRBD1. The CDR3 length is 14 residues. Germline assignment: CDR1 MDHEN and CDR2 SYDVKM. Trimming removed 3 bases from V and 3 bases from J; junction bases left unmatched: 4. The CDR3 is CASSFSGQGYEQYF. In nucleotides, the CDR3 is TGTGCCAGCAGTTTTTCCGGACAGGGCTACGAGCAGTACTTC. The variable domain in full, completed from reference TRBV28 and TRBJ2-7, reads DVKVTQSSRYLVKRTGEKVFLECVQDMDHENMFWYRQDPGLGLRLIYFSYDVKMKEKGDIPEGYSVSREKKERFSLILESASTNQTSMYLCASSFSGQGYEQYFGPGTRLTVT.

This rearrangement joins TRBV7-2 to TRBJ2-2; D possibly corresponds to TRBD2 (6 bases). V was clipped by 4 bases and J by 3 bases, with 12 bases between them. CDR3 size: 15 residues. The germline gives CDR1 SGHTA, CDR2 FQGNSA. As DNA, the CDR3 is TGTGCCAGCAGCTGGGGGGACGGGGACACCGGGGAGCTGTTTTTT. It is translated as CASSWGDGDTGELFF.

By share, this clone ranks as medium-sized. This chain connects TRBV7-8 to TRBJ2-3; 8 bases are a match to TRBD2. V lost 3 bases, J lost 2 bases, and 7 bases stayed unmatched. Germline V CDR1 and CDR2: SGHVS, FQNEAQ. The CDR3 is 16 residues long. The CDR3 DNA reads TGTGCCAGCAGCTTTAGAGAGCGGGGGAACACAGATACGCAGTATTTT. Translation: CASSFRERGNTDTQYF.

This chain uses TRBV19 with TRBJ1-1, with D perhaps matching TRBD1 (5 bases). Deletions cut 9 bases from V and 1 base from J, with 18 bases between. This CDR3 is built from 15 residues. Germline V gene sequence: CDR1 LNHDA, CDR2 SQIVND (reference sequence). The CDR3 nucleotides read TGTGCCAGGAGAGGACAAGGAAGGGAGAACACTGAAGCTTTCTTT. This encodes CARRGQGRENTEAFF.

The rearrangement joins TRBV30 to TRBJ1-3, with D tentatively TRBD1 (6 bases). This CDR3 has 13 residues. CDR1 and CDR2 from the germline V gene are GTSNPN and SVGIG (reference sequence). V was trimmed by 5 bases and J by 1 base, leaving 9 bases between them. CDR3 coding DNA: TGTGCCTGGTCGACAGGATCTGGAAACACCATATATTTT. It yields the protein CAWSTGSGNTIYF.

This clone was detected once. Here the CDR3 DNA reads TGTGCCAGCAGCTTGGCGGGCCAGGGGTATGATTCACCCCTCCACTTT. Its translation: CASSLAGQGYDSPLHF. The chain couples TRBV5-6 to TRBJ1-6, with a tentative D call TRBD1 (6 bases). The CDR3 loop spans 16 amino acids. Germline V lookup: CDR1 SGHDT, CDR2 YYEEEE. V lost 0 bases and J 8 bases, leaving 15 bases between the germline ends.

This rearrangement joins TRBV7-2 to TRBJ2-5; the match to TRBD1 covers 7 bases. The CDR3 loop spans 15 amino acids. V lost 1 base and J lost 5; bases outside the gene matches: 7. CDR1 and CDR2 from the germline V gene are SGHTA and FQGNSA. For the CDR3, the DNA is TGTGCCAGCAGCTTAGGAAGTTTACAGGGGGAGACCCAGTACTTC. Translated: CASSLGSLQGETQYF.

DNA for the CDR3: TGTGCCAGCAGCCCCGGGACAGGTACTTCGAACACTGAAGCTTTCTTT. It is translated as CASSPGTGTSNTEAFF. The J gene is TRBJ1-1, the V gene TRBV6-2 or TRBV6-3, with TRBD1 matching 8 bases. Germline CDR1 MNHEY, CDR2 SVGEGT. CDR3 size: 16 residues. The trim removed 6 bases at V and 1 base at J, leaving 10 bases unmatched.

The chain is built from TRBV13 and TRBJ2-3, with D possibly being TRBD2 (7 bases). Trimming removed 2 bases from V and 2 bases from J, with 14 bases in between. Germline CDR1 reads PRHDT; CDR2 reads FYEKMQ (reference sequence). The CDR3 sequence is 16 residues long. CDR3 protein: CASSLRGGGNTDTQYF. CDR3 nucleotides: TGTGCCAGCAGCTTACGGGGCGGGGGCAACACAGATACGCAGTATTTT.

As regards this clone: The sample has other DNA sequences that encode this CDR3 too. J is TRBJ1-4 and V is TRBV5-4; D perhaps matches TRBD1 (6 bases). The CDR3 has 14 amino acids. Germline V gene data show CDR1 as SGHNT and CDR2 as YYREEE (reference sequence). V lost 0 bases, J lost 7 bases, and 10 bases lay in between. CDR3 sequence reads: CASSLGQGTEKLFF. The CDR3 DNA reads TGTGCCAGCAGCTTGGGCCAGGGGACTGAAAAACTGTTTTTT.

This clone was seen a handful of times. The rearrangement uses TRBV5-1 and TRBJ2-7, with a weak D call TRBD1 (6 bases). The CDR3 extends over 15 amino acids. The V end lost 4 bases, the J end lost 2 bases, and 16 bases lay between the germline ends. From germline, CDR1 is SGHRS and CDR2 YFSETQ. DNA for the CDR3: TGCGCCAGCAGCCCCGGGACAAACATGGCCTACGAGCAGTACTTC. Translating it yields CASSPGTNMAYEQYF.

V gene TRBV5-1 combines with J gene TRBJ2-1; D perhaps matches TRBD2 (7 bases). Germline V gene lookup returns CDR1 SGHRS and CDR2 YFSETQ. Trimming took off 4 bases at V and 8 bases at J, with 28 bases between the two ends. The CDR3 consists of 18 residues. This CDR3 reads CASSAPHIEWGGIDEQFF. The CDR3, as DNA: TGCGCCAGCAGCGCACCTCATATCGAGTGGGGGGGCATCGATGAGCAGTTCTTC.

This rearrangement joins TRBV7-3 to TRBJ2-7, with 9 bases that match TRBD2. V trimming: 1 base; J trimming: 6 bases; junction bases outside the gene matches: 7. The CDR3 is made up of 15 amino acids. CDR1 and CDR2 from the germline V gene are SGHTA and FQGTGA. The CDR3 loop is CASSLRASGVGEQYF. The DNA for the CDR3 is TGTGCCAGCAGCTTAAGGGCTAGCGGGGTGGGCGAGCAGTACTTC.

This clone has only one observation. The CDR3: CASSLGTPREAFF. The CDR3 DNA sequence: TGTGCCAGCAGCTTAGGGACTCCCCGTGAAGCTTTCTTT. J is TRBJ1-1 and V is TRBV7-3; TRBD1 might be the D (5 bases). The germline V gene encodes CDR1 SGHTA and CDR2 FQGTGA. Trimming removed 2 bases from V and 7 bases from J, with 11 bases in between. This CDR3 region has 13 residues.

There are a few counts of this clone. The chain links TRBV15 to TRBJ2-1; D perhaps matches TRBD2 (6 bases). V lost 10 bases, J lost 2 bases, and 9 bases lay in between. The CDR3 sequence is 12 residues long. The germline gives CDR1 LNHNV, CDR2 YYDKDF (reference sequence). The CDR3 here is CASGATYNEQFF. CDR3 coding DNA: TGTGCCAGCGGGGCCACCTACAATGAGCAGTTCTTC.

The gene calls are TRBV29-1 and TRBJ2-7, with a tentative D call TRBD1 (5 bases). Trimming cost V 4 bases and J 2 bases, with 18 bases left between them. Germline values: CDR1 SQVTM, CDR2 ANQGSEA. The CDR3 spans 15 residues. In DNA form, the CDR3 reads TGCAGCGTTGTATTGGTAGGAAGGACAACCTACGAGCAGTACTTC. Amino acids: CSVVLVGRTTYEQYF.

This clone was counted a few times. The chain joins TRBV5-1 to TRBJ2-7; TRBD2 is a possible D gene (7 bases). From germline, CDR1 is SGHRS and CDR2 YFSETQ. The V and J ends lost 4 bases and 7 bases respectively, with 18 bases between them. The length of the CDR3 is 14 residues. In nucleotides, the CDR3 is TGCGCCAGCAGCCCCGGGGGGCGCCAAAGGGAGCAGTACTTC. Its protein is CASSPGGRQREQYF.

This CDR3 is CASSPSPGTGETQYF. As DNA, the CDR3 is TGTGCCAGCTCCCCCAGTCCCGGGACAGGAGAGACCCAGTACTTC. The V call is TRBV18, the J call TRBJ2-5; 8 bases match TRBD1. Germline V lookup: CDR1 KGHSH, CDR2 LQKENI. V dropped 6 bases and J dropped 4; count of bases not matched to a gene: 10. The CDR3 spans 15 residues.

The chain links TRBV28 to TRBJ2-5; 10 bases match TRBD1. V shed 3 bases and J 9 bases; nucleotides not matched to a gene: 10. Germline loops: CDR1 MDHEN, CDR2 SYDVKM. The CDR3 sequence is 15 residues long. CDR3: CASSLWDRGPTAQYF. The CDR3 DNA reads TGTGCCAGCAGTTTGTGGGACAGGGGACCTACGGCCCAGTACTTC.

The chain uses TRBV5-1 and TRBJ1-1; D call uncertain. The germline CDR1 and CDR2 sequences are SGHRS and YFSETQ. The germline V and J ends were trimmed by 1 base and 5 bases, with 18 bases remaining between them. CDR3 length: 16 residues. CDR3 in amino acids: CASSLSQSVSGTEAFF. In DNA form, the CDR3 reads TGCGCCAGCAGCTTGTCGCAATCGGTTTCGGGGACTGAAGCTTTCTTT.

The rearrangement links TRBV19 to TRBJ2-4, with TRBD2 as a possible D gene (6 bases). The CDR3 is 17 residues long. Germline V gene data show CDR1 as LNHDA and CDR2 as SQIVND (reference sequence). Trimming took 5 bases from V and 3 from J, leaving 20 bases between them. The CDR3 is CASSPGRRGESKNIQYF. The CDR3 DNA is TGTGCCAGTAGTCCGGGACGGCGGGGTGAAAGCAAAAACATTCAGTACTTC.